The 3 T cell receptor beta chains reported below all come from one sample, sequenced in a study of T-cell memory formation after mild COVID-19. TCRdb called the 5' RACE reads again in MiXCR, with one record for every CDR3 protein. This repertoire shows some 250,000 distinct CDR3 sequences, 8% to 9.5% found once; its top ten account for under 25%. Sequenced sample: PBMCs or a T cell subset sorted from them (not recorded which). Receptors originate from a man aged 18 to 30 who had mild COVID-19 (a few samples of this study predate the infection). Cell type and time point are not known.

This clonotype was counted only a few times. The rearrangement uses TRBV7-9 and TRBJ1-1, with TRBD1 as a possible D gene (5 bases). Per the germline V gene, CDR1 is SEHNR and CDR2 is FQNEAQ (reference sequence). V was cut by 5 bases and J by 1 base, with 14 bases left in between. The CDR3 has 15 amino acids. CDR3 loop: CASSLAGTQNTEAFF. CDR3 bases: TGTGCCAGCAGCCTGGCAGGGACCCAGAACACTGAAGCTTTCTTT.

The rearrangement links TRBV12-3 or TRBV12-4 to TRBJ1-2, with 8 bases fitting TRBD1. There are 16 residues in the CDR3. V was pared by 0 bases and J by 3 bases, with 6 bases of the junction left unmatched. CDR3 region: CASSLASRDRYYGYTF. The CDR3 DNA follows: TGTGCCAGCAGTTTAGCTTCCCGGGACAGGTACTATGGCTACACCTTC.

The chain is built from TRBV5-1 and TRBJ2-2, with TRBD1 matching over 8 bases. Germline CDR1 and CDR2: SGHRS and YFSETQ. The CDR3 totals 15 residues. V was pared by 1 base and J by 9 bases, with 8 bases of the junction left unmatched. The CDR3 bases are TGCGCCAGCAGCTTGTTGGCAGGGGGCGTTTGGGAGCTGTTTTTT. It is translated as CASSLLAGGVWELFF. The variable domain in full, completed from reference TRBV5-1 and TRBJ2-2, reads KAGVTQTPRYLIKTRGQQVTLSCSPISGHRSVSWYQQTPGQGLQFLFEYFSETQRNKGNFPGRFSGRQFSNSRSEMNVSTLELGDSALYLCASSLLAGGVWELFFGEGSRLTVL.